This T cell receptor (beta chain) appears in the sequencing data of a study of PD-1 blockade in classical Hodgkin lymphoma. Study at large: Nivolumab dosing for patients was 3 mg/kg, administered intravenously every 2 weeks. Study-wide points: Complete responders entered with baseline diversity on par with newly diagnosed patients, the results showed. CD8+ TCR diversity did not rise significantly by C4D1, unlike CD4+.

TCRdb's copy holds only in-frame clones and misses some; the assay was immunoSEQ multiplex PCR. Among about 21,000 clones, about two thirds were seen once, and the ten largest hold 4.5% to 7.5%. Note on this clone: Antigen unknown.

Every patient had relapsed following autologous stem cell transplantation, and cohorts differed in brentuximab vedotin exposure. Trimming took 6 bases from V and 4 from J, leaving 15 bases between them. This CDR3 has 14 amino acids. The germline V gene encodes CDR1 MDHEN and CDR2 SYDVKM. This TCR was recovered from a human donor with classical Hodgkin lymphoma. The sample here was peripheral blood mononuclear cells (PBMCs), taken at baseline. The rearrangement uses TRBV28 and TRBJ1-1; D is perhaps TRBD1 (6 bases). The CDR3 is CASRRRGSPTEAFF. In nucleotides, the CDR3 is TGTGCCAGCAGGCGCAGGGGTTCCCCCACTGAAGCTTTCTTT.